These 3 T cell receptor beta chains were sequenced from one sample in a study of blood T cell repertoires in COVID-19. Profiled with immunoSEQ multiplex PCR; TCRdb holds only in-frame clones, not every one. This sample carries 200,000 to 300,000 clones, around 90% of them seen once, and the ten largest clones take 3.7%. Sequencing was performed on peripheral blood. These receptor sequences come from a woman in her thirties or forties with acute or convalescent COVID-19.

The rearrangement joins TRBV7-8 to TRBJ2-7, with no clear D. The CDR3 runs 14 residues. Germline CDR1 reads SGHVS; CDR2 reads FQNEAQ. V lost 2 bases, J lost 5 bases, and 13 bases lay in between. CDR3 loop: CASSLLRQVHEQYV. The CDR3 nucleotides read TGTGCCAGCAGCTTACTTCGCCAGGTCCACGAGCAGTACGTC.

The chain uses TRBV27 and TRBJ1-5; weak D call: TRBD1 (5 bases). Germline CDR1 is MNHEY and CDR2 is SMNVEV (reference sequence). The length of the CDR3 is 14 residues. Deletions cut 2 bases from V and 9 bases from J, with 14 bases between. CDR3 DNA: TGTGCCAGCAGTTTAGGCGGCGGGGGTTGGCCCCAGCATTTT. Its protein product is CASSLGGGGWPQHF.

This rearrangement joins TRBV2 to TRBJ1-1; D is ambiguous. Germline CDR1 reads SNHLY; CDR2 reads FYNNEI. The V end lost 6 bases, the J end lost 4 bases, and 12 bases lay between the germline ends. The CDR3 extends over 13 amino acids. The CDR3 coding sequence is TGTGCCAGCAGGTTAAGGGAGAGCACTGAAGCTTTCTTT. This encodes CASRLRESTEAFF.